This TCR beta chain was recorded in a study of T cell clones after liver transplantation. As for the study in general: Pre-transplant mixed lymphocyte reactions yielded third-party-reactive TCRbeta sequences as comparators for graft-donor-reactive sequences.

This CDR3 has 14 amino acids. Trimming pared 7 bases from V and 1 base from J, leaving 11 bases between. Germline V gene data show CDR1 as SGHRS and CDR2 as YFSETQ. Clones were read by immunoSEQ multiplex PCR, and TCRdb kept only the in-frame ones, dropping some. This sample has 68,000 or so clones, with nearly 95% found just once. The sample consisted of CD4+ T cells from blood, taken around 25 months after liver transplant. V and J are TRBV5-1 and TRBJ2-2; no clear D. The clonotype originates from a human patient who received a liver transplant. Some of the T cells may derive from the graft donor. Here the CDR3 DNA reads TGCGCCAGCGCCCTCAGAGAGAACACCGGGGAGCTGTTTTTT. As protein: CASALRENTGELFF. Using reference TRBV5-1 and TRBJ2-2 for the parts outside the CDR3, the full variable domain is KAGVTQTPRYLIKTRGQQVTLSCSPISGHRSVSWYQQTPGQGLQFLFEYFSETQRNKGNFPGRFSGRQFSNSRSEMNVSTLELGDSALYLCASALRENTGELFFGEGSRLTVL.